The 10 T cell receptor beta chains below were found in one sample sequenced in a study of cytomegalovirus exposure and HLA in healthy donors (dated by TCRdb to about 2017). Library preparation employed the immunoSEQ multiplex PCR assay. For the multiplex PCR, a mixture combining 60 forward primers for TCR Vbeta segments and 13 reverse primers for TCR Jbeta segments was used. TCRdb obtained this table from immuneACCESS and retained in-frame rearrangements with V and J assigned. These tables miss some clones; where compared with another copy, unresolved V genes account for less than half of the shortfall, and the remainder is unexplained. In this sample the table shows 160,000 or so clones, approximately 83% of which occur a single time. Approximately 1.5% of the sample is in the top ten clones. The source material was PBMCs. All receptors derive from a woman aged 18-29 years in good health and CMV-seronegative.

V is TRBV19 and J is TRBJ2-2, with 8 bases aligning to TRBD1. J gave up 0 bases and V 4 bases, and 1 base lay outside the gene matches. Germline-derived CDR1 and CDR2 are LNHDA and SQIVND (reference sequence). The CDR3 length is 15 residues. This CDR3 is CASSNRGANTGELFF. The CDR3 nucleotides read TGTGCCAGTAGTAACAGGGGGGCGAACACCGGGGAGCTGTTTTTT.

The chain recombines TRBV19 with TRBJ1-5; D not certain. The V gene's germline CDR1 is LNHDA and CDR2 SQIVND (reference sequence). With 4 bases removed from V and 1 base from J, the gap between germline ends came to 8 bases. This CDR3 region has 14 residues. CDR3 in DNA: TGTGCCAGTAGTAGGTACAACAGCAATCAGCCCCAGCATTTT. Encoded protein: CASSRYNSNQPQHF. Based on the CDR3 plus reference TRBV19 and TRBJ1-5, the full variable domain is DGGITQSPKYLFRKEGQNVTLSCEQNLNHDAMYWYRQDPGQGLRLIYYSQIVNDFQKGDIAEGYSVSREKKESFPLTVTSAQKNPTAFYLCASSRYNSNQPQHFGDGTRLSIL.

The genes are TRBV11-2 and TRBJ2-1; D gene ambiguous. The CDR3 contains 15 residues. With 0 bases removed from V and 4 bases from J, the gap between germline ends came to 10 bases. CDR1 and CDR2 from the germline V gene are SGHAT and FQNNGV. CDR3 bases: TGTGCCAGCAGCTTAGACAGGCCACCTTACAATGAGCAGTTCTTC. This sequence encodes CASSLDRPPYNEQFF.

This clone appeared a single time. The chain is built from TRBV5-1 and TRBJ2-5; 9 positions match TRBD1. Germline CDR1 and CDR2: SGHRS and YFSETQ. This CDR3 is built from 15 residues. The J segment lost 5 bases and the V segment lost 5 bases, leaving 10 bases of the junction unmatched. CDR3 DNA: TGCGCCAGCAGTCTAGTACAGGGGGCGTGGGAGACCCAGTACTTC. Protein product: CASSLVQGAWETQYF.

The V gene is TRBV30, the J gene TRBJ2-2; TRBD1 matches 10 bases. V lost 8 bases, J lost 6 bases, and 3 bases stayed unmatched. In germline, CDR1 is GTSNPN, CDR2 SVGIG (reference sequence). The CDR3 length is 12 residues. As DNA, the CDR3 is TGTGCCGGGACAGGGGTCGCCGGGGAGCTGTTTTTT. It is translated as CAGTGVAGELFF.

The V and J genes are TRBV5-1 and TRBJ2-3; weak D call: TRBD2 (6 bases). Looked up from germline, CDR1 is SGHRS and CDR2 is YFSETQ. V gave up 4 bases and J gave up 0 bases, with 12 bases separating them. The CDR3 covers 15 residues. The CDR3 sequence is CASSGTGTSTDTQYF. The CDR3 nucleotides read TGCGCCAGCAGCGGCACCGGGACTAGCACAGATACGCAGTATTTT.

There are a few counts of this clone. The J gene is TRBJ1-6, the V gene TRBV27, with D tentatively TRBD1 (6 bases). CDR1 is MNHEY and CDR2 is SMNVEV in the germline V gene (reference sequence). The CDR3 runs 15 residues. The germline V and J ends were trimmed by 0 bases and 8 bases, with 11 bases remaining between them. The CDR3 loop is CASSLSTGLYSPLHF. The DNA of the CDR3 is TGTGCCAGCAGTTTATCGACAGGTCTTTATTCACCCCTCCACTTT.

There are a few counts of this clone. The chain uses TRBV10-3 and TRBJ2-7; the D gene is possibly TRBD2 (5 bases). The germline V gene encodes CDR1 ENHRY and CDR2 SYGVKD. V lost 5 bases and J 0 bases, leaving 8 bases between the germline ends. The CDR3 totals 13 residues. The CDR3 bases are TGTGCCATCAGTTTCGGGGTCTCCTACGAGCAGTACTTC. The encoded protein is CAISFGVSYEQYF.

This chain uses TRBV5-1 with TRBJ1-1; no reliable D call. Trimming took 0 bases from V and 0 from J, leaving 9 bases between them. CDR3 length equals 15 residues. Germline lookup yields CDR1 SGHRS and CDR2 YFSETQ. CDR3: CASSLDSRMNTEAFF. For the CDR3, the DNA is TGCGCCAGCAGCTTGGATTCTAGAATGAACACTGAAGCTTTCTTT.

For this clone: The same CDR3 can be traced to other DNA sequences in this sample. The chain joins TRBV11-3 to TRBJ1-4, with D perhaps TRBD1 (5 bases). Germline V gene sequence: CDR1 SGHNT, CDR2 YENEEA. There are 14 residues in the CDR3. Trimming left V 4 bases short and J 7 bases short, with 13 bases between. The CDR3 coding sequence is TGTGCCAGCAGCTCGGGGGGGATCGGTGAAAAACTGTTTTTT. It specifies CASSSGGIGEKLFF.